This TCR beta chain is from a study of cytotoxic CD8 clonotypes in ibrutinib-treated CLL. Study-level information: The patient breakdown showed approximately ten relapsed/refractory and approximately 15 treatment-naive cases, with fewer than 18 IGHV unmutated. Approximately 25 partial and 2 complete responses; at median 68 months, about 14 remitted, roughly 12 progressed.

The table lists this clone with a count of one. What it binds is unknown. General study results and limits: Baseline levels of clonality went above those of age-matched healthy donors and moved with circulating CD8+ T-cell counts.

Clones were sequenced by immunoSEQ multiplex PCR, and TCRdb holds only the in-frame ones, with some missing. This sample yields 200,000 to 250,000 clones, of which 70% are seen a single time; roughly 6.4% belongs to the top ten. Material: PBMCs, obtained after 12 months of ibrutinib treatment. The sequence came from a human donor with chronic lymphocytic leukemia.

For the CDR3, the DNA is TGTGCCAGCAGTTCGCCAGGGGGCGCCAACTATGGCTACACCTTC. Its protein is CASSSPGGANYGYTF. The chain combines TRBV28 with TRBJ1-2, with 8 bases that match TRBD1. The CDR3 consists of 15 residues. Per germline, CDR1 MDHEN and CDR2 SYDVKM. J gave up 2 bases and V 4 bases, and 6 bases lay outside the gene matches.